This record covers a single T cell receptor beta chain. Its antigen is currently unknown. Prior to thyroid surgery, none of the patients had received any treatment. Per the study methods: A classifier of distant metastasis in papillary thyroid cancer was built from CDR3 differences (across clinicopathological groups). Using MiXCR, TCRdb reanalyzed the PCR reads. The V and J calls and clone size come from TCRdb's table, not from the authors' own analysis. Of about 25,000 clones detected, approximately 20% appear once; the ten largest clones hold 4.6%. The sample is drawn from a study of metastatic and nonmetastatic thyroid tumors. Study as a whole: Samples came from malignant and benign thyroid patients, and repertoires were compared across blood and tumor or nodule tissue.

CDR3 length equals 15 residues. Germline CDR1 is GTSNPN and CDR2 is SVGIG (reference sequence). Trimming stripped 2 bases from V and 2 bases from J, with 15 bases between. Overall study findings and caveats: Benign nodules reportedly had significantly lower TCR beta diversity than malignant thyroid tumors in blood and tumor.

Source material: blood. This clonotype was sampled from a male donor with papillary thyroid cancer or a benign thyroid nodule (not recorded which). Some clones in this sample may be carry-over from other donors' samples. The chain couples TRBV30 to TRBJ1-2; D might be TRBD1 (6 bases). The DNA for the CDR3 is TGTGCCTGGAGTCGATCAGGGGCGGGGAACTATGGCTACACCTTC. As protein: CAWSRSGAGNYGYTF.